A selection of T cell receptor beta chains follows, all from one sample in a study of OX40 agonist ivuxolimab in advanced cancers. The assay was immunoSEQ multiplex PCR, and TCRdb's table has in-frame clones only and misses some. This table has nearly 55,000 clones, about 83% appearing once. Specimen: CD4+ or CD8+ T cells sorted from blood, collected in a trial of the OX40 agonist ivuxolimab. These receptors were obtained from an adult with an advanced solid tumor such as melanoma, head and neck, liver or kidney cancer. Both conserved end residues are part of each CDR3. A D gene is named only where the DNA matches it firmly. The size field is filled for only some rows; it gives once, few, many or a size class.

>TRBJ2-1|NA|TRBV10-3|NA|14
CAMARGTPNNEQFF
TGTGCCATGGCGAGAGGGACCCCAAACAATGAGCAGTTCTTC
>TRBJ2-7|TRBD2|TRBV4-1|NA|20
CASSQEFGLAGAFRRGEQYF
TGCGCCAGCAGCCAAGAGTTTGGACTAGCGGGAGCCTTTCGGCGGGGCGAGCAGTACTTC
>TRBJ1-1|NA|TRBV6-5|NA|14
CASIKDGGNTEAFF
TGTGCCAGCATCAAGGACGGGGGGAACACTGAAGCTTTCTTT
>TRBJ1-1|NA|TRBV6-1|NA|16
CASSEALWAGNNEAFF
TGTGCCAGCAGTGAAGCCCTATGGGCAGGGAACAATGAAGCTTTCTTT
>TRBJ2-3|TRBD2|TRBV7-2|once|16
CASSLVEAGGTDTQYF
TGTGCCAGCAGCTTAGTTGAAGCGGGAGGGACAGATACGCAGTATTTT
>TRBJ1-1|NA|TRBV28|few|14
CATTDIYEYTEAFF
TGTGCCACCACGGACATTTACGAGTACACTGAAGCTTTCTTT
>TRBJ2-5|TRBD2|TRBV5-1|NA|16
CASRTPGLAGQETQYF
TGCGCCAGCAGGACGCCGGGACTAGCGGGCCAAGAGACCCAGTACTTC
>TRBJ1-1|NA|TRBV29-1|NA|14
CSVSREGKDTEAFF
TGCAGCGTTTCGAGGGAGGGTAAGGACACTGAAGCTTTCTTT
>TRBJ1-5|NA|TRBV28|NA|13
CASSLLGNQPQHF
TGTGCCAGCAGTTTATTGGGCAATCAGCCCCAGCATTTT
>TRBJ1-5|NA|TRBV11-2|NA|13
CASSWNSNQPQHF
TGTGCCAGCAGCTGGAATAGCAATCAGCCCCAGCATTTT
>TRBJ1-5|NA|TRBV4-1|NA|15
CASSQDGGPNQPQHF
TGCGCCAGCAGCCAAGACGGGGGCCCCAATCAGCCCCAGCATTTT
>TRBJ2-1|NA|TRBV9|NA|15
CASSFSANFNNEQFF
TGTGCCAGCAGCTTTAGCGCGAACTTCAACAATGAGCAGTTCTTC
>TRBJ2-7|NA|TRBV10-2|NA|11
CASSGLYEQYF
TGCGCCAGCTCGGGACTCTACGAGCAGTACTTC
>TRBJ2-3|TRBD2|TRBV27|NA|15
CASSSPSGRTDTQYF
TGTGCCAGCAGTTCCCCTAGCGGGAGGACAGATACGCAGTATTTT
>TRBJ1-1|NA|TRBV7-9|once|14
CASSLTPTPNEAFF
TGTGCCAGCAGCCTAACCCCTACACCCAACGAAGCTTTCTTT
>TRBJ1-5|NA|TRBV6-1|NA|16
CASSDRTFTGDQPQHF
TGTGCCAGCAGTGACCGGACCTTCACGGGGGATCAGCCCCAGCATTTT
>TRBJ1-3|NA|TRBV28|NA|15
CASSKPGFSGNTIYF
TGTGCCAGCAGCAAGCCAGGCTTCTCTGGAAACACCATATATTTT
>TRBJ2-2|TRBD1|TRBV4-1|NA|13
CASGQGFAGELFF
TGCGCCAGCGGACAGGGTTTTGCCGGGGAGCTGTTTTTT
>TRBJ2-7|NA|TRBV28|NA|16
CASSSPSGTSTYEQYF
TGTGCCAGCAGCTCCCCCTCCGGGACGTCTACCTACGAGCAGTACTTC
>TRBJ1-4|NA|TRBV6-5|NA|16
CASSYEMFGRGEKLFF
TGTGCCAGCAGTTACGAAATGTTTGGACGGGGTGAAAAACTGTTTTTT
>TRBJ2-2|TRBD1|TRBV9|NA|15
CASSDRTGNTGELFF
TGTGCCAGCAGCGATAGGACAGGGAACACCGGGGAGCTGTTTTTT
>TRBJ1-5|NA|TRBV6-5|NA|15
CASSRLGDNNQPQHF
TGTGCCAGCAGTCGCCTGGGGGATAACAATCAGCCCCAGCATTTT
>TRBJ1-3|TRBD1|TRBV11-2|few|16
CASRRPGQGIGNTIYF
TGTGCCAGCAGAAGACCGGGACAGGGGATTGGAAACACCATATATTTT
>TRBJ2-1|TRBD1|TRBV6-1|NA|15
CASSELGQGLGEQFF
TGTGCCAGCAGTGAATTAGGACAGGGGTTGGGTGAGCAGTTCTTC
>TRBJ2-7|TRBD1|TRBV2|NA|15
CASSAGTVSSYEQYF
TGTGCCAGCAGTGCTGGGACAGTCAGTTCCTACGAGCAGTACTTC
>TRBJ1-1|NA|TRBV5-4|NA|14
CASSQEGGRREAFF
TGTGCCAGCAGCCAAGAAGGGGGGCGGCGCGAAGCTTTCTTT
>TRBJ2-3|NA|TRBV5-6|NA|15
CASSLTGRSTDTQYF
TGTGCCAGCAGCCTGACAGGCCGCAGCACAGATACGCAGTATTTT
>TRBJ1-2|NA|TRBV27|NA|15
CASSPLERVMDGYTF
TGTGCCAGCAGTCCCCTCGAACGGGTCATGGATGGCTACACCTTC
>TRBJ2-2|TRBD2|TRBV6-1|few|15
CASSPGLAKPGELFF
TGTGCCAGCAGTCCGGGACTAGCTAAGCCCGGGGAGCTGTTTTTT
>TRBJ2-7|NA|TRBV7-2|NA|15
CASSRTTGNSYEQYF
TGTGCCAGCAGCCGGACGACAGGCAACTCCTACGAGCAGTACTTC
>TRBJ2-1|NA|TRBV13|NA|18
CASSLGGRGGSSYNEQFF
TGTGCCAGCAGCTTAGGTGGTAGGGGCGGCAGCTCCTACAATGAGCAGTTCTTC
>TRBJ1-6|NA|TRBV7-2|once|13
CASSLSRNSPLHF
TGTGCCAGCAGCTTATCTCGTAATTCACCCCTCCACTTT
>TRBJ2-3|TRBD2|TRBV14|NA|16
CASSPKLAANTDTQYF
TGTGCCAGCAGCCCCAAACTAGCGGCTAACACAGATACGCAGTATTTT
>TRBJ2-7|NA|TRBV5-1|NA|14
CASSADASSYEQYF
TGCGCCAGCAGCGCGGATGCTAGCTCCTACGAGCAGTACTTC
>TRBJ2-7|NA|TRBV6-1|NA|13
CASSEVRSSEQYF
TGTGCCAGCAGTGAGGTTAGGTCGAGCGAGCAGTACTTC
>TRBJ2-5|NA|TRBV7-9|NA|14
CASSSQKLQETQYF
TGTGCCAGCAGCTCCCAAAAACTCCAAGAGACCCAGTACTTC
>TRBJ2-3|TRBD2|TRBV13|NA|15
CASSRLAEGADTQYF
TGTGCCAGCAGCCGACTAGCGGAGGGCGCAGATACGCAGTATTTT
>TRBJ2-3|NA|TRBV7-8|NA|16
CASSSPKHLDTDTQYF
TGTGCCAGCAGCTCCCCTAAGCACCTCGACACAGATACGCAGTATTTT